These 4 T cell receptor beta chains were all obtained from the same sample, sequenced in a study of cytomegalovirus exposure and HLA in healthy donors. The PCR employed 60 Vbeta primers together with 13 Jbeta primers. Method: immunoSEQ multiplex PCR; TCRdb's copy keeps in-frame clones and lacks some. The table has 100,000 to 150,000 clones, approximately 72% seen once. Source material: PBMCs. The receptors come from a man aged 18 to 29 in good health and CMV-seronegative.

This rearrangement joins TRBV5-1 to TRBJ2-7; perhaps TRBD1 as D (6 bases). From germline, CDR1 is SGHRS and CDR2 YFSETQ. This CDR3 comprises 14 residues. V shed 1 base and J shed 7 bases, with 15 bases lying between them. CDR3 region: CASSLSGKGGEQYF. CDR3 sequence (DNA): TGCGCCAGCAGCTTGTCTGGAAAAGGGGGTGAGCAGTACTTC.

The chain has TRBV29-1 and TRBJ2-4; D remains ambiguous. This CDR3 region has 11 residues. Looked up from germline, CDR1 is SQVTM and CDR2 is ANQGSEA. Trimming pared 7 bases from V and 1 base from J, leaving 5 bases between. The chain's CDR3 is CSGIAKNIQYF. CDR3 sequence (DNA): TGCAGCGGTATCGCCAAAAACATTCAGTACTTC.

The V gene is TRBV6-1, the J gene TRBJ2-5, with 10 bases lining up with TRBD2. V gave up 1 base and J gave up 1 base; unmatched junction bases: 3. The CDR3 has 16 amino acids. The V gene's germline CDR1 is MNHNS and CDR2 SASEGT. In nucleotides, the CDR3 is TGTGCCAGCAGTGAAGAGCTAGCGGGAGTCCAAGAGACCCAGTACTTC. Encoded protein: CASSEELAGVQETQYF.

The chain links TRBV29-1 to TRBJ2-2, with 8 bases aligning to TRBD1. With 4 bases clipped from V and 5 bases from J, the junction kept 12 bases outside the gene matches. This CDR3 region has 16 residues. In germline, CDR1 is SQVTM, CDR2 ANQGSEA. The CDR3 DNA reads TGCAGCGTTGTACCCAGGGGGCGTTACGGAACCGGGGAGCTGTTTTTT. Its protein is CSVVPRGRYGTGELFF.